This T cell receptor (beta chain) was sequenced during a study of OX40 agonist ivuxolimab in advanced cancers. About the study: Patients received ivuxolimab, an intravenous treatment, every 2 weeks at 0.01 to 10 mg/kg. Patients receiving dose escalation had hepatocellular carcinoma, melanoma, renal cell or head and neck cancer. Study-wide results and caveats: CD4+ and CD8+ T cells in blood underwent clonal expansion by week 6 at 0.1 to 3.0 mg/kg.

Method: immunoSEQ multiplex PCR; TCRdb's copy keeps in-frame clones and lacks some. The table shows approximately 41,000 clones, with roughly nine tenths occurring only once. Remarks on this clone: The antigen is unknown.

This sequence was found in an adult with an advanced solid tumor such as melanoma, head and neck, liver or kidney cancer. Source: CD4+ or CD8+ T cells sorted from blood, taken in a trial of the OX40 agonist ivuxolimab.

CDR3 DNA: TGTGCCAGCAGCTTCCCCGGCGGGGGTGGAGAGACCCAGTACTTC. This translates into CASSFPGGGGETQYF. This chain connects TRBV7-9 to TRBJ2-5; 7 nucleotides agree with TRBD2. The CDR3 has 15 amino acids. V was pared by 3 bases and J by 4 bases, with 8 bases of the junction left unmatched. Per germline, CDR1 SEHNR and CDR2 FQNEAQ (reference sequence).